The clone carrying this TCR beta chain was seen a handful of times. Its antigen is unknown. This record comes from a study of response to subunit inactivated influenza vaccine. The study, taken as a whole, reports: Authors suggested few new T cells are recruited by each seasonal influenza vaccination.

V lost 1 base to trimming and J lost 8 bases, with 12 bases between them. In germline, CDR1 is DFQATT, CDR2 SNEGSKA (reference sequence). The CDR3 has 13 residues. One entry per CDR3 protein, called by TCRdb with MiXCR from the RT-PCR reads. The profile covers 150,000 or so distinct CDR3 sequences, with approximately 11% appearing a single time and roughly 12% taken by the ten largest. The TCR comes from a man aged 50-59 years who received an inactivated influenza vaccine. The V call is TRBV20-1, the J call TRBJ1-5; the D is unclear. Sequencing was performed on non-naive T cells sorted from PBMCs, taken roughly 48 days after vaccination. The CDR3 reads CSARGQSREPQHF. CDR3 nucleotides: TGCAGTGCTAGAGGTCAATCGAGGGAGCCCCAGCATTTT.